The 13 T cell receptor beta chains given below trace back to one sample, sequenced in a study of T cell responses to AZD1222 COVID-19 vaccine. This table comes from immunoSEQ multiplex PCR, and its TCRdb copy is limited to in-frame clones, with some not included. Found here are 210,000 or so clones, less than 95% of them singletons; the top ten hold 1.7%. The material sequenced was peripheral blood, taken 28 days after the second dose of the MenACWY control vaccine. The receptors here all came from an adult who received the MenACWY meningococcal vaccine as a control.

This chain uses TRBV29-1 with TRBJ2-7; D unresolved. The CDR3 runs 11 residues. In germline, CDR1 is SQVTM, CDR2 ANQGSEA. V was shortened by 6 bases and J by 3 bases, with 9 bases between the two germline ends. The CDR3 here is CSVRQDYEQYF. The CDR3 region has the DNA TGCAGCGTACGCCAAGACTACGAGCAGTACTTC.

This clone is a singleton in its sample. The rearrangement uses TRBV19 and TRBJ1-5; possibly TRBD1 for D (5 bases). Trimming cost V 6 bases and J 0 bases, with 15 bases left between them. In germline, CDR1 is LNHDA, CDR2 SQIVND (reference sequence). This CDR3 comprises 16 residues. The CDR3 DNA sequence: TGTGCCAGTAGAAAGAACGGGGGTGATAGCAATCAGCCCCAGCATTTT. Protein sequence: CASRKNGGDSNQPQHF.

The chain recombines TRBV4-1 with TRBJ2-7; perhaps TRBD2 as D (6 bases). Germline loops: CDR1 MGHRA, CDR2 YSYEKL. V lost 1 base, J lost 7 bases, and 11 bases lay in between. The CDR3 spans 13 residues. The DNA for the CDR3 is TGCGCCAGCAGCCAAGGTCTAGCGAGGGAGCAGTACTTC. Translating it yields CASSQGLAREQYF.

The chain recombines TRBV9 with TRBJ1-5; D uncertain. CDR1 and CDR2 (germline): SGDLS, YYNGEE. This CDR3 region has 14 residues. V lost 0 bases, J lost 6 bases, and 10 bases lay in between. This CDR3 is CASSVGDLGQPQHF. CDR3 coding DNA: TGTGCCAGCAGCGTAGGGGATCTGGGTCAGCCCCAGCATTTT.

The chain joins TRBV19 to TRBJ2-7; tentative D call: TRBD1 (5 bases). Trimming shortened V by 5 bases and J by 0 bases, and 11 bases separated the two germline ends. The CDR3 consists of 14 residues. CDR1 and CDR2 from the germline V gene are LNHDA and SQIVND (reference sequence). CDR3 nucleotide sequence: TGTGCCAGTAGTTTTGGTGACAGCTCCTACGAGCAGTACTTC. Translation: CASSFGDSSYEQYF.

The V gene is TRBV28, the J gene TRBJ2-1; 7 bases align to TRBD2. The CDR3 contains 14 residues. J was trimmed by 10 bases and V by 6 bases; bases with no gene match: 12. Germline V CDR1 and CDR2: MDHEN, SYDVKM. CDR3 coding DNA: TGTGCCAGCAGGCGGGCCCCCGGGGAGGGCGAGCAGTTCTTC. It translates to CASRRAPGEGEQFF.

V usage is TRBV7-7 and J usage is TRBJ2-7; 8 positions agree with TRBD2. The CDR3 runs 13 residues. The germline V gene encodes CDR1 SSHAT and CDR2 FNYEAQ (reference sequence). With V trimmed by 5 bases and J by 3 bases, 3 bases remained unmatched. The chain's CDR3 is CASSAGLGYEQYF. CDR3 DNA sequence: TGTGCCAGCAGCGCGGGACTAGGCTACGAGCAGTACTTC.

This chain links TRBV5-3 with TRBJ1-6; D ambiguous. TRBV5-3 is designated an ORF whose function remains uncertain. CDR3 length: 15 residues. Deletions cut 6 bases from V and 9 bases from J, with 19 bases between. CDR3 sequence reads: CARNLSQFPGSPLHF. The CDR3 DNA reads TGTGCCAGAAACCTTTCTCAGTTTCCAGGTTCACCCCTCCACTTT.

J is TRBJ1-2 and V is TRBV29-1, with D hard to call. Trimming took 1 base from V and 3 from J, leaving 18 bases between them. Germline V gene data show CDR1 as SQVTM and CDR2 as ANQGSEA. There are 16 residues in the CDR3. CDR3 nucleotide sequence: TGCAGCGTTGAAGCCTCCGGGCAAACTTCTGACTATGGCTACACCTTC. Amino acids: CSVEASGQTSDYGYTF.

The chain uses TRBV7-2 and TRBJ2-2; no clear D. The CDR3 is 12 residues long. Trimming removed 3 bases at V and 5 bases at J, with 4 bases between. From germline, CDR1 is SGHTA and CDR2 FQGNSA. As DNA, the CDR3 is TGTGCCAGCAGCTTGTGGACCGGGGAGCTGTTTTTT. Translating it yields CASSLWTGELFF.

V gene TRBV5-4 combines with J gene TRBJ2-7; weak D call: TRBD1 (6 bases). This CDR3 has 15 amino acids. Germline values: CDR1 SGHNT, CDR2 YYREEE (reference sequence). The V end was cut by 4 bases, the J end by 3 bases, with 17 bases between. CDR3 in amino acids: CASSLPPGQNYEQYF. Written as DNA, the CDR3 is TGTGCCAGCAGCCTGCCCCCGGGACAAAACTACGAGCAGTACTTC. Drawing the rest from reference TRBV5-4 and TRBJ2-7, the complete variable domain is ETGVTQSPTHLIKTRGQQVTLRCSSQSGHNTVSWYQQALGQGPQFIFQYYREEENGRGNFPPRFSGLQFPNYSSELNVNALELDDSALYLCASSLPPGQNYEQYFGPGTRLTVT.

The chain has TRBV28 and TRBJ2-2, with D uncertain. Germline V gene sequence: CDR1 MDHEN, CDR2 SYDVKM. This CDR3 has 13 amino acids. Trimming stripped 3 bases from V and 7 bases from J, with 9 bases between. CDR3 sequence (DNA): TGTGCCAGCAGTTTCCGGGTCGTCGGGGAGCTGTTTTTT. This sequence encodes CASSFRVVGELFF.

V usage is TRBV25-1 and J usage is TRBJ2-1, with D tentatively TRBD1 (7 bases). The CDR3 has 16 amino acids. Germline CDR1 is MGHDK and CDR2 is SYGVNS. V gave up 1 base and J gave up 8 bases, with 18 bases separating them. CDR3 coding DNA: TGTGCCAGCAGTGAATTAGGCAGGGGGGCATTCGATGAGCAGTTCTTC. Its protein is CASSELGRGAFDEQFF.